These 15 T cell receptor beta chains came from one sample sequenced in a study of radiotherapy plus CTLA-4 blockade in lung cancer. The table came from immunoSEQ multiplex PCR; TCRdb's copy has only in-frame clones and leaves some out. The sample includes around 82,000 clones, about 78% of them seen just once. Material: peripheral blood, obtained from a patient treated with radiotherapy plus ipilimumab. These receptors came from a human donor with non-small cell lung cancer whose response to radiotherapy plus ipilimumab could not be evaluated. Some clones in this sample may be carry-over from other donors' samples.

The chain joins TRBV6-1 to TRBJ2-7, with TRBD1 identical over 10 bases. Germline values: CDR1 MNHNS, CDR2 SASEGT. CDR3 length: 16 amino acids. V was pared by 1 base and J by 1 base, with 4 bases of the junction left unmatched. CDR3 DNA sequence: TGTGCCAGCAGTGAAGAGGAGGACAGGGGGTCCTACGAGCAGTACTTC. Amino acids: CASSEEEDRGSYEQYF.

V is TRBV28 and J is TRBJ1-2, with 8 bases matching TRBD1. The V gene end was trimmed by 5 bases and the J gene end by 4 bases; junction bases not matched to a gene: 6. CDR1 is MDHEN, CDR2 SYDVKM, per germline. The length of the CDR3 is 14 residues. CDR3 coding DNA: TGTGCCAGCAGTCCGCCCGACAGGGGCTATGGCTACACCTTC. It specifies CASSPPDRGYGYTF.

This CDR3 reads CASSFTIAGTGELFF. The DNA of the CDR3 is TGTGCCAGCAGCTTCACAATAGCCGGCACCGGGGAGCTGTTTTTT. The rearrangement uses TRBV5-6 and TRBJ2-2; D remains ambiguous. The germline V and J ends were trimmed by 2 bases and 4 bases, with 12 bases remaining between them. This CDR3 has 15 residues. CDR1 and CDR2 from the germline V gene are SGHDT and YYEEEE.

This chain uses TRBV28 with TRBJ1-1; no clear D gene. The ends were cut back, 4 bases at V and 9 bases at J, with 18 bases in the middle. Per germline, CDR1 MDHEN and CDR2 SYDVKM. This CDR3 comprises 14 residues. CDR3 DNA sequence: TGTGCCAGCAGTTCCCCGGGGTCAGACTTAAAAGCTTTCTTT. The encoded protein is CASSSPGSDLKAFF.

For this clone: Other nucleotide sequences in the sample specify the same CDR3. The chain is built from TRBV7-9 and TRBJ1-4; D may be TRBD1 (6 bases). Germline V CDR1 and CDR2: SEHNR, FQNEAQ (reference sequence). The germline V and J ends were trimmed by 1 base and 4 bases, with 10 bases remaining between them. The CDR3 contains 15 residues. The CDR3 is CASSLVGGLNEKLFF. CDR3 bases: TGTGCCAGCAGCTTAGTTGGGGGCCTTAATGAAAAACTGTTTTTT.

The chain combines TRBV19 with TRBJ2-5; no clear D gene. The J call is doubtful: the DNA matches TRBJ2-7 better. CDR1 and CDR2 (germline): LNHDA, SQIVND (reference sequence). This CDR3 has 13 amino acids. The CDR3 DNA is TGTGCCAGTAGTATAATCTACTCCTACGAGCAGTACTTC. Translating it yields CASSIIYSYEQYF.

CDR3 sequence reads: CASSLAGTVEQYF. As DNA, the CDR3 is TGTGCCAGCAGCTTAGCCGGGACAGTCGAGCAGTACTTC. This sequence joins TRBV11-2 and TRBJ2-7; TRBD1 matches 7 bases. V shed 1 base and J 6 bases; nucleotides not matched to a gene: 3. CDR1 is SGHAT and CDR2 is FQNNGV in the germline V gene. This CDR3 is built from 13 residues.

This chain links TRBV18 with TRBJ1-6, with 7 positions matching TRBD1. The CDR3 length is 15 residues. Germline V gives CDR1 KGHSH, CDR2 LQKENI. The ends lost 2 bases at V and 3 bases at J; junction bases unmatched: 1. The DNA for the CDR3 is TGTGCCAGCTCACCAAGGGACAGCTATAATTCACCCCTCCACTTT. Translation gives CASSPRDSYNSPLHF.

This clone has just one count. CDR3 DNA: TGCGCCAGCAGCGAAGGACAGGGTCAGAATGAAAAACTGTTTTTT. Its translation: CASSEGQGQNEKLFF. V usage is TRBV5-1 and J usage is TRBJ1-4; TRBD1 matches at 8 bases. Germline lookup yields CDR1 SGHRS and CDR2 YFSETQ. V was pared by 4 bases and J by 5 bases, with 7 bases of the junction left unmatched. The length of the CDR3 is 15 residues.

V and J are TRBV5-1 and TRBJ1-4; D unresolved. The CDR3 spans 14 residues. Trimming took 4 bases from V and 4 from J, leaving 11 bases between them. From germline, CDR1 is SGHRS and CDR2 YFSETQ. The CDR3 DNA reads as TGCGCCAGCAGCCCAGATGGTCTTAATGAAAAACTGTTTTTT. Its translation is CASSPDGLNEKLFF.

The rearrangement joins TRBV27 to TRBJ2-7; 9 bases line up with TRBD1. After removal of 5 bases from V and 2 bases from J, the junction contained 13 bases not matched to a gene. CDR3 length: 17 residues. Germline V lookup: CDR1 MNHEY, CDR2 SMNVEV (reference sequence). CDR3 sequence: CASSPRPWTGATYEQYF. Here the CDR3 DNA reads TGTGCCAGCAGTCCACGCCCTTGGACAGGGGCGACCTACGAGCAGTACTTC.

This clone came up once. The J gene is TRBJ1-5, the V gene TRBV14; 8 bases map to TRBD1. The J segment lost 7 bases and the V segment lost 3 bases, leaving 11 bases of the junction unmatched. Germline loops: CDR1 SGHDN, CDR2 FVKESK. The CDR3 sequence is 16 residues long. The CDR3 DNA reads TGTGCCAGCAGCCAGGACACTGACAGGGGAGGGCAGCCCCAGCATTTT. The encoded protein is CASSQDTDRGGQPQHF. The full variable domain, completed using reference TRBV14 and TRBJ1-5, is EAGVTQFPSHSVIEKGQTVTLRCDPISGHDNLYWYRRVMGKEIKFLLHFVKESKQDESGMPNNRFLAERTGGTYSTLKVQPAELEDSGVYFCASSQDTDRGGQPQHFGDGTRLSIL.

This clone turned up a few times. The chain couples TRBV28 to TRBJ2-3; 10 nucleotides match TRBD2. This CDR3 is 17 amino acids long. V was pared by 5 bases and J by 1 base, with 9 bases of the junction left unmatched. Germline V gives CDR1 MDHEN, CDR2 SYDVKM. The CDR3 loop is CASSRGVSGGGTDTQYF. In DNA form, the CDR3 reads TGTGCCAGCAGTCGCGGGGTGAGCGGGGGGGGCACAGATACGCAGTATTTT.

This clone was seen once. The genes are TRBV7-9 and TRBJ1-5; tentative D call: TRBD1 (5 bases). This CDR3 has 15 residues. CDR1 is SEHNR, CDR2 FQNEAQ, per germline (reference sequence). The ends were cut back, 2 bases at V and 5 bases at J, with 13 bases in the middle. As DNA, the CDR3 is TGTGCCAGCAGCTTAAAACGACAGAACCATCAGCCCCAGCATTTT. Protein product: CASSLKRQNHQPQHF.

The V and J genes are TRBV5-1 and TRBJ2-7, with 9 bases fitting TRBD1. This CDR3 has 14 residues. CDR1 is SGHRS and CDR2 is YFSETQ in the germline V gene. V shed 5 bases and J 3 bases; nucleotides not matched to a gene: 6. DNA for the CDR3: TGCGCCAGCAGGCAAACAGGGGGCAGCTACGAGCAGTACTTC. This gives the protein CASRQTGGSYEQYF.